This is a list of T cell receptor beta chains from one sample in a study of cytomegalovirus exposure and HLA in healthy donors. TCRdb's copy holds only in-frame clones and misses some; the assay was immunoSEQ multiplex PCR. The top ten hold 1.5% to 2% of the sample, which has 50,000 to 70,000 clones, roughly 84% seen once. The sequencing sample was made of PBMCs. All receptors derive from a human donor in good health. The CDR3 runs from the conserved cysteine through the conserved F or W. The D gene is left open where the match is weak. The size field is filled for only some rows; it gives once, few, many or a size class.

TRBV2,.,TRBJ2-1,.,TGTGCCAGCAGTGTATACAATGAGCAGTTCTTC,CASSVYNEQFF
TRBV15,.,TRBJ2-7,.,TGTGCCACCAGCAGAGATGTCCGTAAACGGGTGGGGCGATACGAGCAGTACTTC,CATSRDVRKRVGRYEQYF
TRBV15,TRBD1,TRBJ2-7,.,TGTGCCACCAGCAGGAAAGGGGACAGGTACGGAGGCGAGCAGTACTTC,CATSRKGDRYGGEQYF
TRBV7-3,.,TRBJ2-1,once,TGTGCCAGCAGTCTACCGGGACTCTCTGGTGAGCAGTTCTTC,CASSLPGLSGEQFF
TRBV2,TRBD1,TRBJ2-5,.,TGTGCCAGCACCTACGCAGGGGGGACCCAGTACTTC,CASTYAGGTQYF
TRBV11-2,TRBD2,TRBJ2-1,.,TGTGCCAGCAGTACAGGGACTAGCGGCGACAATGAGCAGTTCTTC,CASSTGTSGDNEQFF
TRBV7-9,.,TRBJ2-1,.,TGTTCCAGCAGCCCCCTGACTAGATTTGGTCCCAATGAGCAGTTCTTC,CSSSPLTRFGPNEQFF
TRBV5-1,.,TRBJ1-4,.,TGCGCCAGCAGCACCAGGGGCGGAGGTGAAAAACTGTTTTTT,CASSTRGGGEKLFF
TRBV7-9,TRBD2,TRBJ2-1,.,TGTGCCAGCAGCCGCCGGGGACTAGCGGGAATAGTCGACAATGAGCAGTTCTTC,CASSRRGLAGIVDNEQFF
TRBV28,TRBD1,TRBJ1-4,.,TGTGCCAGCAGTTTAGGGGGACAGCTACAAGCGAATGAAAAACTGTTTTTT,CASSLGGQLQANEKLFF
TRBV11-2,TRBD2,TRBJ2-1,.,TGTGCCAGCAGCTTAAATGGGATAGCGGGGTCCGATAAGCAGTTCTTC,CASSLNGIAGSDKQFF
TRBV6-1,TRBD1,TRBJ2-1,.,TGTGCCAGCAGTGAAGGAAGATGGACAGGGTGGAATGAGCAGTTCTTC,CASSEGRWTGWNEQFF
TRBV6-6,.,TRBJ1-5,.,TGTGCCAGCAGTTACTCGCGTCCGAACTACAATCAGCCCCAGCATTTT,CASSYSRPNYNQPQHF
TRBV5-5,.,TRBJ1-1,.,TGTGCCAGCCGCCGACAGGACACTGAAGCTTTCTTT,CASRRQDTEAFF
TRBV5-6,.,TRBJ2-1,.,TGTGCCAGCAGCCCGGATGTGGGTTTTGGTGAGCGGTTCTTC,CASSPDVGFGERFF
TRBV7-4,TRBD1,TRBJ2-5,.,TGTGCCAGCAGCCCACGCGACAGGGGGCTTGAAGAGACCCAGTACTTC,CASSPRDRGLEETQYF
TRBV30,.,TRBJ1-4,.,TGTGCCTGGAGTGTAGGGAGGCAGACTAATGAAAAACTGTTTTTT,CAWSVGRQTNEKLFF